This entry lists 3 T cell receptor beta chains sequenced from one sample in a study of T cell repertoires in cytomegalovirus infection. TCRdb passed the reads through MiXCR, listing each CDR3 protein once. This table holds hundreds of thousands of distinct CDR3 sequences, about 33% found once. These receptors have no identified antigens. Here the sequenced sample was cultured PBMCs, taken from culture after CMV antigen stimulation. These receptors were collected from a human donor in good health (CMV status not recorded). Some clones in this sample may be carry-over from other donors' samples.

This clonotype turned up a few times. The chain recombines TRBV7-6 with TRBJ1-6; 9 bases match TRBD1. Germline V gene lookup returns CDR1 SGHVS and CDR2 FNYEAQ. V shed 5 bases and J 7 bases; nucleotides not matched to a gene: 6. The CDR3 is made up of 15 amino acids. The CDR3 is CASSQGQGNNSPLHF. The CDR3 region has the DNA TGTGCCAGCAGCCAGGGACAGGGAAACAATTCACCCCTCCACTTT.

The chain uses TRBV11-1 and TRBJ2-3; tentatively, D is TRBD1 or TRBD2 (5 bases each). The V gene lost 4 bases and the J gene lost 6 bases, with 11 bases spanning the gap. CDR3 length: 13 residues. Germline V CDR1 and CDR2: SGHAT, FQDESV (reference sequence). The CDR3 bases are TGTGCCAGCAGCTGGGACCAGGCGGATACGCAGTATTTT. Amino acids: CASSWDQADTQYF. Complete variable domain (other parts from reference TRBV11-1 and TRBJ2-3): EAEVAQSPRYKITEKSQAVAFWCDPISGHATLYWYRQILGQGPELLVQFQDESVVDDSQLPKDRFSAERLKGVDSTLKIQPAELGDSAMYLCASSWDQADTQYFGPGTRLTVL.

The chain has TRBV2 and TRBJ1-1; a possible D gene is TRBD1 (5 bases). Germline values: CDR1 SNHLY, CDR2 FYNNEI. The CDR3 is 13 amino acids. Trimming removed 7 bases from V and 5 bases from J, with 14 bases in between. The CDR3 is CASTDQGFTEAFF. As DNA, the CDR3 is TGTGCCAGCACTGACCAGGGCTTTACTGAAGCTTTCTTT.